The clone carrying this T cell receptor beta chain was picked up one time. Its cognate antigen is unknown. This entry belongs to a study of T-cell reconstitution after alpha-beta-depleted transplantation in children. Molecular barcoding with unique molecular identifiers was used for the TCRbeta library. Via MiXCR, TCRdb re-called the PCR reads, giving one row per CDR3 protein. This sample has hundreds of thousands of distinct CDR3 sequences, with 16% found just once. Notes on the study in general: Some patients owed their high day-60 TCRbeta diversity to surviving recipient T cells and thymic progenitors. Reported findings indicate that, about two months after transplant, alpha-beta T cells came from several hundred expanded clones, which were derived from non-depleted graft cells.

CDR1 and CDR2 from the germline V gene are DFQATT and SNEGSKA (reference sequence). V was clipped by 5 bases and J by 2 bases; unmatched bases: 6. The CDR3 length is 14 residues. The material sequenced was PBMCs, mostly from graft donor cells, taken 360 days after TCRalphabeta/CD19-depleted stem cell transplant. This TCR derives from a boy younger than two who had a stem cell transplant for Wiskott-Aldrich syndrome, so the T cells may come from the graft donor. The genes are TRBV20-1 and TRBJ2-1, with 7 bases identical to TRBD2. The CDR3 loop is CSARGGGTYNEQFF. CDR3 sequence (DNA): TGCAGTGCTCGCGGGGGAGGTACCTACAATGAGCAGTTCTTC.